This T cell receptor beta chain was obtained from a study of a mutant IDH1 vaccine in newly diagnosed glioma. About the research overall: In some groups vaccination began 4-6 weeks post-radiotherapy; others received it with temozolomide.

The time point was: week 5, during vaccination. Doses comprised 300 ug of mutant IDH1 20-mer peptide each, plus topical imiquimod. The assay was immunoSEQ multiplex PCR, and TCRdb's table has in-frame clones only and misses some. This sample has approximately 60,000 clones, with 70% to 85% found just once. As concerns this clone: Antigen specificity is unknown.

The CDR3 loop spans 13 amino acids. Trimming cost V 5 bases and J 0 bases, with 4 bases left between them. CDR1 KGHSH and CDR2 LQKENI come from the germline V gene. Study-wide points: Overall, 93.3% of patients had vaccine-induced immune responses.

The chain is built from TRBV18 and TRBJ1-4; no clear D. The source of this sequence is a young woman with glioma. Some clones in this sample may be carry-over from other donors' samples. This sample comprised PBMCs, obtained from a glioma patient whose treatment included an IDH1 peptide vaccine. The CDR3 is CASSVATNEKLFF. DNA for the CDR3: TGTGCCAGCTCAGTCGCAACTAATGAAAAACTGTTTTTT.